This T cell receptor beta chain was obtained from a study of CD8 T cells in Susac syndrome. Study conclusions and caveats: By the study's own acknowledgment, its TCR sequencing and HLA analysis included relatively few individuals.

With regard to this clonotype: Its antigen is as yet unknown.

RNA totalling about 0.5 to 1 ug underwent reverse transcription with random hexamers. The immunoSEQ assay covered 54 Vbeta and 13 Jbeta segments for CDR3. TCRdb itself ran the immunoSEQ multiplex PCR reads through MiXCR, one entry per CDR3 protein. The data contain fewer than 350,000 distinct CDR3 sequences, about 90% of them singletons. TEMRA cells were FACS-enriched, with CD8+ and CD4+ T cells isolated negatively. V was clipped by 4 bases and J by 4 bases, with 20 bases between them. CDR1 LGHDT and CDR2 YNNKEL come from the germline V gene (reference sequence). CDR3 length equals 16 residues. V gene TRBV3-1 combines with J gene TRBJ2-7; TRBD2 might be the D (7 bases). The sequence derives from a human donor with multiple sclerosis. Sequencing was performed on CD4+ T cells from PBMCs. The CDR3 spells CASSPAGAGFGYEQYF. CDR3 in DNA: TGTGCCAGCAGCCCCGCGGGGGCGGGTTTCGGATACGAGCAGTACTTC.